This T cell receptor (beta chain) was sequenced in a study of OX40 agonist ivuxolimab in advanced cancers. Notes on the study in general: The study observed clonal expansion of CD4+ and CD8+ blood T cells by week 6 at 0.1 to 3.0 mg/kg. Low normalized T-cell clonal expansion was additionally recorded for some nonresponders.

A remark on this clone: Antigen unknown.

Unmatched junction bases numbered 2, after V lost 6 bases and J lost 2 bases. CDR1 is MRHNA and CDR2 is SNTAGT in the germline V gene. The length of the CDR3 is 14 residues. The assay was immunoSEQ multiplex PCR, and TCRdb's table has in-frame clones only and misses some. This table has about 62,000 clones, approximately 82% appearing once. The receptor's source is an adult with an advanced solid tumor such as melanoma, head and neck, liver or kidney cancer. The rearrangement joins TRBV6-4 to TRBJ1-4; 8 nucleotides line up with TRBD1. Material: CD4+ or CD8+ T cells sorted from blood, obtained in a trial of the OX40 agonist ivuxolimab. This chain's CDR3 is CASRRQGTNEKLFF. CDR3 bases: TGTGCCAGCAGGAGACAGGGGACTAATGAAAAACTGTTTTTT.